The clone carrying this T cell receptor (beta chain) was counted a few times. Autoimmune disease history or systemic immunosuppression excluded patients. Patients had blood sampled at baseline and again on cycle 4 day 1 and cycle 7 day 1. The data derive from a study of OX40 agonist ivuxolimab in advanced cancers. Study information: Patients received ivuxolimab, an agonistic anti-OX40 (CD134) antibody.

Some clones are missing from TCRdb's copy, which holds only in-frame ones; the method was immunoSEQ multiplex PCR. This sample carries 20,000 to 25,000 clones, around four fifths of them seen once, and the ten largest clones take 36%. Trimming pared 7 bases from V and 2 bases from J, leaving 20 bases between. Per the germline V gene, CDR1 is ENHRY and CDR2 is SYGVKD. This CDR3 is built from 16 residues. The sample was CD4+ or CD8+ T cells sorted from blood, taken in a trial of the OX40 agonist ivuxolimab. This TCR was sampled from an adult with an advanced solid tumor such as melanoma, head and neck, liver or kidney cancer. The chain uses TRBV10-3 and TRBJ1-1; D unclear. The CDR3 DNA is TGTGCCATCACCCCGGCAGCAGGAATCGGAAACACTGAAGCTTTCTTT. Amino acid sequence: CAITPAAGIGNTEAFF.